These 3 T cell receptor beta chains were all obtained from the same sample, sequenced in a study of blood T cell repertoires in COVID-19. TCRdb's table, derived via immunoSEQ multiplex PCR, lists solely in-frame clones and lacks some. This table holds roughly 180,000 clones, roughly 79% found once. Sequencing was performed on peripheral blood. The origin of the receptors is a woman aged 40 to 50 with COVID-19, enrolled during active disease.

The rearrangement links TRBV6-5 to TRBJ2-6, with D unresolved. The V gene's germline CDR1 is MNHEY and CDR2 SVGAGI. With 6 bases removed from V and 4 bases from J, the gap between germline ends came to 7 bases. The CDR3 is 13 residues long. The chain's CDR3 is CASRNTGANVLTF. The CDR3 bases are TGTGCCAGCAGAAATACAGGGGCCAACGTCCTGACTTTC.

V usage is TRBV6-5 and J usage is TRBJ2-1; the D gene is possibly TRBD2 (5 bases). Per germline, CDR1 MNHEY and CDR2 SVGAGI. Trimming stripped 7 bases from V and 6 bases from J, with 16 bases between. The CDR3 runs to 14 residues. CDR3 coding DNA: TGTGCCAGCAAACCGGGAACTCGAGGCAATGAGCAGTTCTTC. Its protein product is CASKPGTRGNEQFF.

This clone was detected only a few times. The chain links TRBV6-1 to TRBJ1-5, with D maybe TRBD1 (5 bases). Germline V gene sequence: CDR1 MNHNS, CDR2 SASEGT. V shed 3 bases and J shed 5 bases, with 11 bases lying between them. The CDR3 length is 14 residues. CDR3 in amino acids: CASSDRGIDQPQHF. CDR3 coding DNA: TGTGCCAGCAGTGACCGGGGGATTGATCAGCCCCAGCATTTT.